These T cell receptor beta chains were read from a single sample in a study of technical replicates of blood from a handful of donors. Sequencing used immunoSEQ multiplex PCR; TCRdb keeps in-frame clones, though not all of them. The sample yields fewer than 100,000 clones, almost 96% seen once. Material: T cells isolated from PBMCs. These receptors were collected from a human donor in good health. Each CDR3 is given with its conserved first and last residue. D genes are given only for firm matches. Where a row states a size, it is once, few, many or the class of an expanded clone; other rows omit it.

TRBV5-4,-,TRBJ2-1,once,CASSLDVATDEQFF,TGTGCCAGCAGCTTGGATGTAGCCACCGATGAGCAGTTCTTC
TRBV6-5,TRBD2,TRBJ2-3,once,CASSLRRGSTDTQYF,TGTGCCAGCAGTCTTAGGCGGGGGAGCACAGATACGCAGTATTTT
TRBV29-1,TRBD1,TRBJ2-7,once,CSVGGQGWEQYF,TGCAGCGTTGGGGGACAGGGGTGGGAGCAGTACTTC
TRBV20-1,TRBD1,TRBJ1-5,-,CIRQGCQPQHF,TGCATTCGACAGGGGTGTCAGCCCCAGCATTTT
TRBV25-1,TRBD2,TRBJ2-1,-,CASSERISGTYNEQFF,TGTGCCAGCAGTGAACGGATTAGCGGGACCTACAATGAGCAGTTCTTC
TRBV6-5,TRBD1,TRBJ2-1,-,CASRIMDRAYNEQFF,TGTGCCAGCAGAATCATGGACAGGGCCTACAATGAGCAGTTCTTC
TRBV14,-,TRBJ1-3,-,CASSQRPVVSGNTIYF,TGTGCCAGCAGCCAGAGGCCAGTTGTCTCTGGAAACACCATATATTTT
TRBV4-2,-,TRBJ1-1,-,CASSQGSTGLDTEAFF,TGTGCCAGCAGCCAAGGGAGTACAGGGTTGGACACTGAAGCTTTCTTT
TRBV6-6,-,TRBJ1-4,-,CASSFVTFGGNEKLFF,TGTGCCAGCAGTTTCGTAACCTTCGGGGGGAATGAAAAACTGTTTTTT
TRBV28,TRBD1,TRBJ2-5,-,CASIPTPGQGIWETQYF,TGTGCCAGCATTCCTACCCCGGGACAGGGGATTTGGGAGACCCAGTACTTC
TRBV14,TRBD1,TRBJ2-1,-,CASSHLPGQGDNPQFF,TGTGCCAGCAGCCACCTCCCCGGACAGGGGGATAACCCGCAGTTCTTC
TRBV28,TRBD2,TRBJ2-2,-,CASSASGLAGDRGTGELFF,TGTGCCAGCAGTGCCTCGGGACTAGCGGGAGATAGGGGTACCGGGGAGCTGTTTTTT
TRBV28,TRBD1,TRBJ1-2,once,CASSLTGGAYGYTF,TGTGCCAGCAGTCTGACAGGGGGCGCCTATGGCTACACCTTC
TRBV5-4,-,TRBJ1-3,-,CASSSNSGRISGNTIYF,TGTGCCAGCAGCTCCAATTCAGGGCGGATCTCTGGAAACACCATATATTTT
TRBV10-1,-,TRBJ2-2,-,CASSGLVGTGELFF,TGCGCCAGCAGTGGACTAGTAGGCACCGGGGAGCTGTTTTTT
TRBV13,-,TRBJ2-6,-,CASSFFGSGANVLTF,TGTGCCAGCAGCTTCTTCGGCTCTGGGGCCAACGTCCTGACTTTC
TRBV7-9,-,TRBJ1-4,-,CASSNRQDATNEKLFF,TGTGCCAGCAGCAACCGACAGGACGCAACTAATGAAAAACTGTTTTTT
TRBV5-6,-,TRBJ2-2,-,CASSFFGATGELFF,TGTGCCAGCAGCTTTTTTGGAGCCACCGGGGAGCTGTTTTTT
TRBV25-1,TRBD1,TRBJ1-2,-,CASSPGQGPSHYGYTF,TGTGCCAGCAGTCCAGGACAGGGGCCGTCCCACTATGGCTACACCTTC
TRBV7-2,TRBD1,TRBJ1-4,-,CASSLSRGTNEKLFF,TGTGCCAGCAGCTTAAGCAGGGGGACTAATGAAAAACTGTTTTTT
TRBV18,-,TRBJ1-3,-,CASSPSNGNTIYF,TGTGCCAGCTCACCTTCCAATGGAAACACCATATATTTT
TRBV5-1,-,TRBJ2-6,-,CASSLVWIGRRAGANVLTF,TGCGCCAGCAGCTTGGTTTGGATTGGCCGGAGAGCTGGGGCCAACGTCCTGACTTTC
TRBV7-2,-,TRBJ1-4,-,CASSLALSDDEKLFF,TGTGCCAGCAGCTTAGCATTATCAGATGATGAAAAACTGTTTTTT
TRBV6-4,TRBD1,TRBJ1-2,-,CASKDRDYGYTF,TGTGCCAGCAAAGACAGGGACTATGGCTACACCTTC
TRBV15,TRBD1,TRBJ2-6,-,CATSKTGTGSDGANVLTF,TGTGCCACCAGCAAAACCGGGACAGGGTCTGATGGGGCCAACGTCCTGACTTTC
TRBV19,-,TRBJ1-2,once,CASSIDLGGLDYGYTF,TGTGCCAGTAGTATAGATCTTGGGGGACTAGACTATGGCTACACCTTC
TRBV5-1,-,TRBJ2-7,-,CASSSGHRDSYEQYF,TGCGCCAGCAGCTCGGGACACCGCGACTCCTACGAGCAGTACTTC
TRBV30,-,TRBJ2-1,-,CACKSGELYNEQFF,TGTGCCTGCAAATCAGGGGAACTCTACAATGAGCAGTTCTTC
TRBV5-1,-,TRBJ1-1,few,CASSLGSAEDTEAFF,TGCGCCAGCAGCTTGGGATCGGCAGAGGACACTGAAGCTTTCTTT
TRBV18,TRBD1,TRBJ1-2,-,CASSPYGTGFDGYTF,TGTGCCAGCTCACCCTACGGGACAGGGTTTGATGGCTACACCTTC
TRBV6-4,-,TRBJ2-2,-,CASSEGATNTGELFF,TGTGCCAGCAGTGAAGGAGCCACGAACACCGGGGAGCTGTTTTTT
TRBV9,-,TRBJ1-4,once,CASSAGWATNEKLFF,TGTGCCAGCAGTGCCGGGTGGGCAACTAATGAAAAACTGTTTTTT
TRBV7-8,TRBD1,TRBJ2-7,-,CASSPTQGALSSYEQYF,TGTGCCAGCAGCCCTACACAGGGGGCCCTGAGCTCCTACGAGCAGTACTTC
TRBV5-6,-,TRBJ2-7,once,CASSLVVGEQYF,TGTGCCAGCAGCTTGGTGGTCGGGGAGCAGTACTTC
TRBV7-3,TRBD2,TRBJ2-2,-,CASSPGGKAGTSKLFF,TGTGCCAGCAGCCCGGGGGGGAAAGCGGGGACTAGCAAGCTGTTTTTT
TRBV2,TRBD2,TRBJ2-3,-,CASSGWTRGLDTQYF,TGTGCCAGCAGTGGATGGACTAGAGGCTTAGATACGCAGTATTTT
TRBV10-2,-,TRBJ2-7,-,CASSPFLNSYEQYF,TGCGCCAGCAGTCCCTTTCTGAACAGCTACGAGCAGTACTTC
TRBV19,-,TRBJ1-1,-,CASSIDRDTEAFF,TGTGCCAGTAGTATTGATCGGGACACTGAAGCTTTCTTT
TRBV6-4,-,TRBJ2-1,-,CASKPRGSSYNEQFF,TGTGCCAGCAAGCCGAGGGGGAGCTCCTACAATGAGCAGTTCTTC
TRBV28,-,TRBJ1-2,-,CASHTGSNYGYTF,TGTGCCAGCCATACAGGTTCTAACTATGGCTACACCTTC
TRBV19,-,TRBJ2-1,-,CASSIGGFHNEQFF,TGTGCCAGTAGTATTGGGGGCTTTCACAATGAGCAGTTCTTC
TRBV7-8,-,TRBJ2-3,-,CASSLGTTPLTDTQYF,TGTGCCAGCAGCTTAGGAACTACTCCGCTTACAGATACGCAGTATTTT
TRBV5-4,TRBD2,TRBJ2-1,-,CASKRRGVSTNEQFF,TGTGCCAGCAAAAGACGGGGGGTCAGTACCAATGAGCAGTTCTTC
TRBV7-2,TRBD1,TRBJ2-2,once,CASSLVGGQGAFGELFF,TGTGCCAGCAGCTTAGTAGGAGGACAGGGGGCCTTCGGGGAGCTGTTTTTT
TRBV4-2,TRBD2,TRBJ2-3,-,CASSQETSGGAEDTQYF,TGTGCCAGCAGCCAAGAAACTAGCGGGGGGGCAGAAGATACGCAGTATTTT
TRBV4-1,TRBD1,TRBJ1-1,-,CASSPHGQGGTEAFF,TGCGCCAGCAGCCCCCACGGACAGGGAGGGACTGAAGCTTTCTTT
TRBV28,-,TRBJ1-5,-,CASRPPRQAGGNQPQHF,TGTGCCAGCAGACCGCCCAGACAGGCGGGGGGCAATCAGCCCCAGCATTTT
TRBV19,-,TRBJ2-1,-,CASSAEYEQFF,TGTGCCAGTAGTGCCGAGTATGAGCAGTTCTTC
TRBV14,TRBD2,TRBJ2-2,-,CASSLNRLAGNTGELFF,TGTGCCAGCAGCTTGAACCGACTAGCGGGAAACACCGGGGAGCTGTTTTTT
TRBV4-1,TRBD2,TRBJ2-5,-,CASSQETSGEETQYF,TGCGCCAGCAGCCAGGAGACTAGCGGGGAAGAGACCCAGTACTTC
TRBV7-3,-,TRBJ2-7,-,CASSLMGGPYEQYF,TGTGCCAGCAGCTTAATGGGGGGTCCATACGAGCAGTACTTC
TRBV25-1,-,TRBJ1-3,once,CASSPGGNTIYF,TGTGCCAGCAGCCCAGGTGGAAACACCATATATTTT
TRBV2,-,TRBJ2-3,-,CASPILDTQYF,TGTGCCAGCCCTATTTTAGATACGCAGTATTTT
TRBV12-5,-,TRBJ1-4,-,CASGLVPRGNEKLFF,TGTGCTAGTGGTTTGGTACCCCGCGGGAATGAAAAACTGTTTTTT
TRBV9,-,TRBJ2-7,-,CASSVEGVSYEQYF,TGTGCCAGCAGCGTCGAGGGAGTGTCCTACGAGCAGTACTTC
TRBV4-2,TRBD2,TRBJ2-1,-,CASSQETPRGSNEQFF,TGTGCCAGCAGCCAAGAGACTCCCCGCGGGAGCAATGAGCAGTTCTTC
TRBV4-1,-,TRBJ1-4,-,CASSPHSSGDDEKLFF,TGCGCCAGCAGCCCCCACTCATCAGGGGATGATGAAAAACTGTTTTTT
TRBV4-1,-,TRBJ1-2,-,CASSQAGQLYGYTF,TGCGCCAGCAGCCAAGCAGGACAGCTCTATGGCTACACCTTC
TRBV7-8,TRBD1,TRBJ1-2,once,CASSPGDRGHGYTF,TGTGCCAGCAGCCCGGGAGACAGGGGGCATGGCTACACCTTC
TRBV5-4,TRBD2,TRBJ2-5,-,CASSRASGSVQETQYF,TGTGCCAGCAGCCGGGCTAGCGGGAGCGTCCAAGAGACCCAGTACTTC